The 16 T cell receptor beta chains below come from one sample, sequenced in a study of T cell responses to AZD1222 COVID-19 vaccine. Profiling relied on immunoSEQ multiplex PCR, and the TCRdb table lists in-frame clones only, not all of them. The sample includes about 180,000 clones, 90% to 95% of them seen just once. Sequenced here: peripheral blood, sampled on day 0 of AZD1222 vaccination. Every receptor here comes from an adult in good health.

The chain couples TRBV9 to TRBJ2-7; D possibly uses TRBD1 or TRBD2 (5 bases each). V was pared by 3 bases and J by 2 bases, with 12 bases between. The CDR3 sequence is 14 residues long. Germline V CDR1 and CDR2: SGDLS, YYNGEE. The CDR3 DNA reads as TGTGCCAGCAGCGCCTCGGGACGGACCTACGAGCAGTACTTC. Translating it yields CASSASGRTYEQYF. The entire variable domain, with the rest obtained from reference TRBV9 and TRBJ2-7, is as follows: DSGVTQTPKHLITATGQRVTLRCSPRSGDLSVYWYQQSLDQGLQFLIQYYNGEERAKGNILERFSAQQFPDLHSELNLSSLELGDSALYFCASSASGRTYEQYFGPGTRLTVT.

This clone was recorded only once. This chain connects TRBV4-1 to TRBJ2-1; tentative D call: TRBD1 (6 bases). V was clipped by 3 bases and J by 7 bases, with 10 bases between them. In germline, CDR1 is MGHRA, CDR2 YSYEKL. CDR3 length: 13 residues. Written as DNA, the CDR3 is TGCGCCAGCAGCCATCCAGGGGAGAATGAGCAGTTCTTC. It encodes CASSHPGENEQFF.

The chain is built from TRBV24-1 and TRBJ2-7; D not certain. Between the trimmed V and J ends, which lost 10 bases and 0 bases, there was a span of 6 bases. Germline V CDR1 and CDR2: KGHDR, SFDVKD. CDR3 size: 11 residues. The CDR3 sequence: CATGDSYEQYF. As DNA, the CDR3 is TGTGCCACGGGCGACTCCTACGAGCAGTACTTC.

The chain is built from TRBV6-2 or TRBV6-3 and TRBJ2-1, with 9 bases matching TRBD2. Germline CDR1 reads MNHEY; CDR2 reads SVGEGT. V was clipped by 6 bases and J by 1 base; unmatched bases: 10. This CDR3 has 17 amino acids. The CDR3 DNA follows: TGTGCCAGCAGCAGCGGGGGGATTTCCCCTTCCTACAATGAGCAGTTCTTC. This translates into CASSSGGISPSYNEQFF.

This chain connects TRBV29-1 to TRBJ1-1; D gene ambiguous. CDR3 size: 11 residues. Germline V CDR1 and CDR2: SQVTM, ANQGSEA. The CDR3 reads CSGGEGTEAFF. CDR3 in DNA: TGCAGTGGTGGAGAGGGCACTGAAGCTTTCTTT.

This clone was counted once. The V call is TRBV28, the J call TRBJ1-1; D might be TRBD1 (5 bases). V was shortened by 1 base and J by 4 bases, with 13 bases between the two germline ends. This CDR3 region has 15 residues. Germline CDR1 reads MDHEN; CDR2 reads SYDVKM. The CDR3 here is CASSLSGRLGTEAFF. DNA of the CDR3: TGTGCCAGCAGTTTATCGGGACGGCTCGGCACTGAAGCTTTCTTT.

The rearrangement joins TRBV4-1 to TRBJ1-4; D is uncertain. The V gene's germline CDR1 is MGHRA and CDR2 YSYEKL. Trimming stripped 0 bases from V and 5 bases from J, with 10 bases between. The CDR3 is 15 residues long. CDR3 nucleotides: TGCGCCAGCAGCCAAGATATCTCACCGAATGAAAAACTGTTTTTT. Encoded protein: CASSQDISPNEKLFF.

J is TRBJ1-4 and V is TRBV4-3; 7 bases are shared with TRBD1. CDR3 length: 18 amino acids. Per germline, CDR1 LGHNA and CDR2 YSLEER. V shed 0 bases, J shed 8 bases, and the junction held 15 bases outside the gene matches. CDR3 region: CASSQDLRGKTGREKLFF. DNA for the CDR3: TGCGCCAGCAGCCAAGACTTAAGGGGGAAGACAGGGCGGGAAAAACTGTTTTTT.

The J gene is TRBJ2-7, the V gene TRBV6-1; 10 bases align to TRBD1. The V gene end was trimmed by 2 bases and the J gene end by 4 bases; junction bases not matched to a gene: 2. The CDR3 extends over 14 amino acids. CDR1 is MNHNS and CDR2 is SASEGT in the germline V gene. CDR3 region: CASSERTGGYEQYF. CDR3 nucleotide sequence: TGTGCCAGCAGTGAAAGGACAGGGGGATACGAGCAGTACTTC.

The J gene is TRBJ1-2, the V gene TRBV30; weak D call: TRBD1 (5 bases). The CDR3 runs 12 residues. In germline, CDR1 is GTSNPN, CDR2 SVGIG (reference sequence). Trimming removed 4 bases from V and 9 bases from J, with 15 bases in between. The CDR3 loop is CAWTKVQGSYTF. CDR3 DNA: TGTGCCTGGACCAAGGTCCAGGGTAGCTACACCTTC.

The chain employs TRBV7-2 and TRBJ2-7; no firm D call. V dropped 1 base and J dropped 0 bases, with 16 bases sitting between them. This CDR3 has 17 residues. CDR1 and CDR2 from the germline V gene are SGHTA and FQGNSA. As DNA, the CDR3 is TGTGCCAGCAGCTTAGTTGGCAGCCCCTTCAGCTCCTACGAGCAGTACTTC. Protein: CASSLVGSPFSSYEQYF.

The chain employs TRBV5-5 and TRBJ1-5, with TRBD1 matching 9 bases. V dropped 4 bases and J dropped 0; count of bases not matched to a gene: 8. The CDR3 totals 17 residues. Germline V gene data show CDR1 as SGHKS and CDR2 as YYEKEE (reference sequence). CDR3 loop: CASSAGTGRNSNQPQHF. The CDR3 coding sequence is TGTGCCAGCAGCGCCGGGACAGGGCGTAATAGCAATCAGCCCCAGCATTTT.

The genes are TRBV3-1 (or the pseudogene TRBV3-2) and TRBJ2-5; 8 positions agree with TRBD2. Germline V gives CDR1 LGHDT, CDR2 YNNKEL (reference sequence). The CDR3 length is 14 residues. Trimming at V came to 3 bases and at J to 2 bases, leaving 2 bases not matched to a gene. The CDR3 loop is CASSHLAGQETQYF. CDR3 coding DNA: TGTGCCAGCAGCCATCTAGCGGGTCAAGAGACCCAGTACTTC.

J is TRBJ2-5 and V is TRBV19; unclear D gene. The ends were cut back, 7 bases at V and 1 base at J, with 10 bases in the middle. Germline loops: CDR1 LNHDA, CDR2 SQIVND (reference sequence). The CDR3 sequence is 13 residues long. The chain's CDR3 is CASNGRTQETQYF. CDR3 nucleotides: TGTGCCAGTAATGGTAGAACCCAAGAGACCCAGTACTTC.

This clone was recorded only once. The chain links TRBV28 to TRBJ1-5; D might be TRBD1 (6 bases). From germline, CDR1 is MDHEN and CDR2 SYDVKM. CDR3 length equals 17 residues. Trimming left V 5 bases short and J 5 bases short, with 22 bases between. The CDR3: CASSLERGVRSYQPQHF. The CDR3 nucleotides read TGTGCCAGCAGTCTCGAGAGGGGGGTCCGTTCTTATCAGCCCCAGCATTTT.

The rearrangement joins TRBV5-1 to TRBJ2-7, with D perhaps matching TRBD1 or TRBD2 (5 bases each). CDR1 SGHRS and CDR2 YFSETQ come from the germline V gene. V was clipped by 1 base and J by 1 base, with 15 bases between them. The CDR3 runs to 16 residues. The CDR3 DNA reads TGCGCCAGCAGCTTGTCACCCGGGGCAGGGTCCTACGAGCAGTACTTC. This encodes CASSLSPGAGSYEQYF.